This TCR beta chain was identified in a study of CD8 T cells in ankylosing spondylitis. CDR1 SGHRS and CDR2 YFSETQ come from the germline V gene. Trimming took 4 bases from V and 4 from J, leaving 13 bases between them. The CDR3 consists of 14 residues. The study, taken as a whole, reports: The study identified a TCR beta motif of under 10 highly homologous variants that appeared characteristic of ankylosing spondylitis blood.

In the case of this clonotype: Its target is unknown.

TCRdb recomputed calls from the 5' RACE reads with MiXCR, one row per CDR3 protein. This table has 450,000 to 550,000 distinct CDR3 sequences, roughly 5% appearing once. The J gene is TRBJ2-3, the V gene TRBV5-1; the D gene is possibly TRBD2 (6 bases). Sequenced input: blood, either unsorted or a sorted T cell fraction (not recorded which). The TCR was taken from a male donor with ankylosing spondylitis. For the CDR3, the DNA is TGCGCCAGCAGCGTCGGGGGAGATGCAGATACGCAGTATTTT. It is translated as CASSVGGDADTQYF.